The rows below give T cell receptor beta chains drawn from one sample of a study of OX40 agonist ivuxolimab in advanced cancers. Only in-frame clones appear in the TCRdb table, and some are missing; sequencing was by immunoSEQ multiplex PCR. The profile shows 80,000 to 100,000 clones, about 92% of them singletons. Sequencing was performed on CD4+ or CD8+ T cells sorted from blood, taken in a trial of the OX40 agonist ivuxolimab. The receptor set was obtained from an adult with an advanced solid tumor such as melanoma, head and neck, liver or kidney cancer. Each CDR3 is given with its conserved first and last residue. The order of the fields is CDR3 protein, CDR3 DNA, V gene, D gene, clone size, J gene. A D gene is named only where the DNA matches it firmly. Size is stated for part of the rows, as once, few or many counts, or as a class when the clone is expanded.

CDR3 protein: CASSIQGLNTEAFF
CDR3 DNA: TGTGCCAGTAGTATCCAGGGTTTGAACACTGAAGCTTTCTTT
V gene: TRBV19
D gene: .
clone size: .
J gene: TRBJ1-1

CDR3 protein: CASSSRLAGANTGELFF
CDR3 DNA: TGTGCCAGTAGTTCAAGACTAGCGGGGGCGAACACCGGGGAGCTGTTTTTT
V gene: TRBV19
D gene: TRBD2
clone size: .
J gene: TRBJ2-2

CDR3 protein: CASGLGRGYGYTF
CDR3 DNA: TGTGCTAGTGGTCTGGGGCGGGGCTATGGCTACACCTTC
V gene: TRBV12-5
D gene: .
clone size: few
J gene: TRBJ1-2

CDR3 protein: CAGVTWPTNEQFF
CDR3 DNA: TGTGCCGGAGTGACGTGGCCAACCAATGAGCAGTTCTTC
V gene: TRBV30
D gene: .
clone size: .
J gene: TRBJ2-1

CDR3 protein: CASSAPGTSGNSYNEQFF
CDR3 DNA: TGTGCCAGCAGCGCTCCCGGGACTAGCGGTAACTCCTACAATGAGCAGTTCTTC
V gene: TRBV7-9
D gene: TRBD2
clone size: .
J gene: TRBJ2-1

CDR3 protein: CSGQAQETQYF
CDR3 DNA: TGCAGTGGACAGGCGCAAGAGACCCAGTACTTC
V gene: TRBV20-1
D gene: .
clone size: .
J gene: TRBJ2-5

CDR3 protein: CASSLELSHRGGLNEQYF
CDR3 DNA: TGTGCCAGCAGCTTAGAATTGTCCCATAGGGGGGGGTTGAACGAGCAGTACTTC
V gene: TRBV7-2
D gene: .
clone size: .
J gene: TRBJ2-7

CDR3 protein: CASSIPGSETQYF
CDR3 DNA: TGTGCCAGCAGCATCCCCGGGAGTGAGACCCAGTACTTC
V gene: TRBV5-4
D gene: .
clone size: .
J gene: TRBJ2-5

CDR3 protein: CASSQDGTSGRYEQYF
CDR3 DNA: TGTGCCAGCAGCCAAGACGGGACTAGCGGGAGGTACGAGCAGTACTTC
V gene: TRBV4-2
D gene: TRBD2
clone size: .
J gene: TRBJ2-7

CDR3 protein: CASSLWVDSDNFSGNTIYF
CDR3 DNA: TGTGCCAGCAGTTTATGGGTGGACAGCGATAATTTCTCTGGAAACACCATATATTTT
V gene: TRBV28
D gene: .
clone size: .
J gene: TRBJ1-3

CDR3 protein: CAWSVLWDEQFF
CDR3 DNA: TGTGCCTGGAGTGTACTATGGGATGAGCAGTTCTTC
V gene: TRBV30
D gene: .
clone size: medium-sized
J gene: TRBJ2-1

CDR3 protein: CASSIDRGGDRAYSFLLVGYTF
CDR3 DNA: TGTGCCAGTAGTATAGATCGCGGCGGGGACAGGGCCTACTCCTTCTTGCTGGTTGGCTACACCTTC
V gene: TRBV19
D gene: TRBD1
clone size: .
J gene: TRBJ1-2

CDR3 protein: CAWSGREDYEQYF
CDR3 DNA: TGTGCCTGGAGTGGCCGGGAGGACTACGAGCAGTACTTC
V gene: TRBV30
D gene: TRBD2
clone size: once
J gene: TRBJ2-7

CDR3 protein: CASSQGLADDLTQYF
CDR3 DNA: TGTGCCAGCAGCCAGGGACTAGCGGACGACCTTACGCAGTATTTT
V gene: TRBV9
D gene: TRBD2
clone size: once
J gene: TRBJ2-3

CDR3 protein: CASSWTGGWGQPQHF
CDR3 DNA: TGTGCCAGCAGCTGGACAGGGGGTTGGGGACAGCCCCAGCATTTT
V gene: TRBV6-5
D gene: TRBD1
clone size: .
J gene: TRBJ1-5

CDR3 protein: CASSLVSGRIGELFF
CDR3 DNA: TGTGCCAGCAGCTTAGTTAGCGGGAGAATCGGGGAGCTGTTTTTT
V gene: TRBV7-9
D gene: TRBD2
clone size: few
J gene: TRBJ2-2

CDR3 protein: CASTPTSSNEQFF
CDR3 DNA: TGCGCCAGCACCCCGACTAGCAGCAATGAGCAGTTCTTC
V gene: TRBV10-2
D gene: TRBD2
clone size: .
J gene: TRBJ2-1

CDR3 protein: CATSNPGPGVATNEKLFF
CDR3 DNA: TGTGCCACCAGCAATCCGGGACCTGGAGTTGCAACTAATGAAAAACTGTTTTTT
V gene: TRBV15
D gene: .
clone size: .
J gene: TRBJ1-4

CDR3 protein: CASSLAGGTYEQYF
CDR3 DNA: TGTGCCAGCAGTTTGGCGGGAGGAACCTACGAGCAGTACTTC
V gene: TRBV6-5
D gene: TRBD2
clone size: .
J gene: TRBJ2-7

CDR3 protein: CASNSGTGVHEQYF
CDR3 DNA: TGTGCCAGCAATTCCGGGACAGGGGTCCACGAGCAGTACTTC
V gene: TRBV6-4
D gene: TRBD1
clone size: once
J gene: TRBJ2-7

CDR3 protein: CASSFTSGRVGRMGGGEQYF
CDR3 DNA: TGTGCCAGCAGCTTTACTAGCGGGAGAGTGGGGCGTATGGGCGGCGGGGAGCAGTACTTC
V gene: TRBV5-4
D gene: TRBD2
clone size: .
J gene: TRBJ2-7

CDR3 protein: CSVYQSKGWEQYF
CDR3 DNA: TGCAGCGTTTATCAGTCAAAGGGGTGGGAGCAGTACTTC
V gene: TRBV29-1
D gene: .
clone size: .
J gene: TRBJ2-7

CDR3 protein: CASSLGAGKHTGELFF
CDR3 DNA: TGTGCCAGCTCCCTGGGGGCGGGAAAGCACACCGGGGAGCTGTTTTTT
V gene: TRBV21-1
D gene: .
clone size: .
J gene: TRBJ2-2

CDR3 protein: CASSPGQGVFNEQFF
CDR3 DNA: TGCGCCAGCAGCCCTGGACAGGGGGTTTTTAATGAGCAGTTCTTC
V gene: TRBV4-1
D gene: TRBD1
clone size: .
J gene: TRBJ2-1

CDR3 protein: CSAGAGASYEQYF
CDR3 DNA: TGCAGCGCCGGGGCGGGGGCCTCCTACGAGCAGTACTTC
V gene: TRBV29-1
D gene: .
clone size: once
J gene: TRBJ2-7

CDR3 protein: CASSIKRAQHF
CDR3 DNA: TGTGCCAGTAGTATCAAGCGGGCCCAGCATTTT
V gene: TRBV19
D gene: .
clone size: .
J gene: TRBJ1-5

CDR3 protein: CASSFVDSDEKLFF
CDR3 DNA: TGTGCCAGCAGCTTTGTGGATTCCGATGAAAAACTGTTTTTT
V gene: TRBV5-6
D gene: .
clone size: .
J gene: TRBJ1-4